The 11 T cell receptor beta chains below were found in one sample sequenced in a study of T-cell reconstitution after alpha-beta-depleted transplantation in children. Study findings and constraints: One year after transplant, T-cell counts and diversity came mostly from newly produced T cells.

Their antigen targets remain unknown. TCRbeta library construction was performed incorporating unique molecular identifiers. TCRdb itself ran the PCR reads through MiXCR, one entry per CDR3 protein. The table has about 290,000 distinct CDR3 sequences, around 7.1% seen once. This material consisted of peripheral blood, taken 360 days after TCRalphabeta/CD19-depleted stem cell transplant. The receptor source for this set is a female patient aged 2-9 years who had a stem cell transplant for Fanconi anemia, so the T cells may come from the graft donor.

This clonotype came up a few times. V is TRBV28 and J is TRBJ1-6; D is perhaps TRBD1 (6 bases). The CDR3 is 17 amino acids. CDR1 is MDHEN, CDR2 SYDVKM, per germline. V was clipped by 1 base and J by 6 bases, with 16 bases between them. In nucleotides, the CDR3 is TGTGCCAGCAGTTTATTGTTTGGGGGGCGCGGTAATTCACCCCTCCACTTT. It yields the protein CASSLLFGGRGNSPLHF. Based on the CDR3 plus reference TRBV28 and TRBJ1-6, the full variable domain is DVKVTQSSRYLVKRTGEKVFLECVQDMDHENMFWYRQDPGLGLRLIYFSYDVKMKEKGDIPEGYSVSREKKERFSLILESASTNQTSMYLCASSLLFGGRGNSPLHFGNGTRLTVT.

The CDR3 DNA sequence: TGTGCCAGCAGTCCTCCGAGAAGAACGGGTGGCTACACCTTC. Residues: CASSPPRRTGGYTF. The genes are TRBV12-3 or TRBV12-4 and TRBJ1-2; D not resolved. V shed 5 bases and J shed 7 bases, with 17 bases lying between them. CDR3 length: 14 residues.

This clonotype was counted many times. The rearrangement uses TRBV7-3 and TRBJ2-3, with D possibly being TRBD2 (6 bases). Germline CDR1 is SGHTA and CDR2 is FQGTGA. Trimming stripped 4 bases from V and 7 bases from J, with 12 bases between. The CDR3 runs 13 residues. CDR3 DNA: TGTGCCAGCAGCTCCACCCTAGCGCATACGCAGTATTTT. Translating gives CASSSTLAHTQYF.

This clonotype was seen many times. This chain's CDR3 is CASSYGGQGAYGYTF. For the CDR3, the DNA is TGTGCCAGCAGTTACGGGGGACAGGGGGCATATGGCTACACCTTC. The chain joins TRBV6-5 to TRBJ1-2; 12 nucleotides align to TRBD1. This CDR3 spans 15 amino acids. Germline loops: CDR1 MNHEY, CDR2 SVGAGI. With 2 bases clipped from V and 5 bases from J, the junction kept 3 bases outside the gene matches.

This clonotype has ten or more counts. The CDR3 loop is CASRSTHKTGELFF. In nucleotides, the CDR3 is TGTGCCAGCAGATCGACACACAAGACCGGGGAGCTGTTTTTT. This sequence joins TRBV6-5 and TRBJ2-2; D call uncertain. V dropped 6 bases and J dropped 5 bases, with 13 bases sitting between them. Germline CDR1 is MNHEY and CDR2 is SVGAGI. This CDR3 spans 14 amino acids.

The rearrangement uses TRBV3-1 and TRBJ2-2, with 14 positions matching TRBD2. Germline CDR1 is LGHDT and CDR2 is YNNKEL (reference sequence). The CDR3 extends over 20 amino acids. V shed 1 base and J 3 bases; nucleotides not matched to a gene: 10. The DNA for the CDR3 is TGTGCCAGCAGCCAAGTGGGACTAGCGGGGGCTGTGCGCGACACCGGGGAGCTGTTTTTT. This encodes CASSQVGLAGAVRDTGELFF.

This clonotype was seen more than once but under ten times. The chain is built from TRBV6-2 or TRBV6-3 and TRBJ1-1, with TRBD1 identical over 9 bases. CDR1 is MNHEY, CDR2 SVGEGT, per germline. With 5 bases clipped from V and 1 base from J, the junction kept 2 bases outside the gene matches. This CDR3 region has 14 residues. CDR3 in DNA: TGTGCCAGCAGTACAGGGGGCCCGAACACTGAAGCTTTCTTT. Translating gives CASSTGGPNTEAFF.

There are a few counts of this clonotype. V is TRBV5-1 and J is TRBJ1-1; 9 bases line up with TRBD1. This CDR3 comprises 14 residues. J was trimmed by 5 bases and V by 0 bases; bases with no gene match: 2. CDR1 is SGHRS and CDR2 is YFSETQ in the germline V gene. Here the CDR3 DNA reads TGCGCCAGCAGCTTGGAGACAGGGGGTACTGAAGCTTTCTTT. This codes for CASSLETGGTEAFF.

With regard to this clonotype: A clone one base away is much larger, so this may be a read error. This chain joins TRBV28 and TRBJ1-1; perhaps TRBD1 as D (5 bases). Per germline, CDR1 MDHEN and CDR2 SYDVKM. The CDR3 has 17 amino acids. The DNA of the CDR3 is TGTGCCAGCAGTTTGGGACCAACTTCCCGGGTGAACACTGAATCTTTCTTT. Its translation: CASSLGPTSRVNTESFF.

The rearrangement joins TRBV5-1 to TRBJ2-5; 9 nucleotides match TRBD1. The CDR3 loop spans 16 amino acids. V gave up 2 bases and J gave up 3 bases; unmatched junction bases: 8. The germline CDR1 and CDR2 sequences are SGHRS and YFSETQ. The CDR3 bases are TGCGCCAGCAGCTTTTTGACAGGGGGTCGCGAAGAGACCCAGTACTTC. Residues: CASSFLTGGREETQYF.

The table lists this clonotype with a few counts. This chain uses TRBV16 with TRBJ2-7, with 9 nucleotides matching TRBD1. V trimming: 3 bases; J trimming: 4 bases; junction bases outside the gene matches: 1. The germline V gene has CDR1 KGHSY and CDR2 FQNENV. The CDR3 is 13 residues long. The CDR3 loop is CASSHDRGYEQYF. The CDR3 nucleotides read TGTGCCAGCAGCCACGACAGGGGGTACGAGCAGTACTTC.